Each of the 13 T cell receptor beta chains below was sequenced from the same sample in a study of CDR3 diversity in severe acne. TCRdb called the PCR reads again in MiXCR, with one record for every CDR3 protein. Among over 90,000 distinct CDR3 sequences, roughly half were seen once, and the ten largest hold around an eighth. The specimen was blood. The receptor source for this set is a male donor with acne.

The chain carries TRBV25-1 and TRBJ1-4, with D hard to call. CDR3 length: 14 residues. V was cut by 6 bases and J by 3 bases, with 11 bases left in between. CDR1 is MGHDK, CDR2 SYGVNS, per germline. The CDR3 spells CASSNPQANEKLFF. The CDR3 coding sequence is TGTGCCAGCAGCAACCCCCAGGCTAATGAAAAACTGTTTTTT. Based on the CDR3 plus reference TRBV25-1 and TRBJ1-4, the full variable domain is EADIYQTPRYLVIGTGKKITLECSQTMGHDKMYWYQQDPGMELHLIHYSYGVNSTEKGDLSSESTVSRIRTEHFPLTLESARPSHTSQYLCASSNPQANEKLFFGSGTQLSVL.

As to this clonotype: One end of the junction does not line up with germline, which may come from a read error. The chain links TRBV24-1 to TRBJ2-7; 9 bases match TRBD2. Germline loops: CDR1 KGHDR, CDR2 SFDVKD. This CDR3 contains 19 residues. The CDR3 region has the DNA TGTGCCAGCAGTGATTTCGGGGTTGCGCGACTAGCGGCGAATGGGGAGCAGTACTTC. It codes for CASSDFGVARLAANGEQYF.

The chain recombines TRBV6-6 with TRBJ2-7, with TRBD1 matching over 11 bases. Trimming took 2 bases from V and 4 from J; bases not matched to a gene: 4. Germline-derived CDR1 and CDR2 are MNHNY and SVGAGI (reference sequence). The CDR3 sequence is 15 residues long. CDR3 region: CASSYGTGGVYEQYF. Written as DNA, the CDR3 is TGTGCCAGCAGTTACGGGACAGGGGGGGTGTACGAGCAGTACTTC.

The CDR3: CASSTGLAGSYNEKLFF. The CDR3 DNA reads TGTGCCAGTAGTACGGGACTAGCGGGAAGTTACAATGAAAAACTGTTTTTT. This chain joins TRBV19 and TRBJ1-4; a possible D gene is TRBD1 (5 bases). The CDR3 has 17 amino acids. Germline CDR1 reads LNHDA; CDR2 reads SQIVND (reference sequence). V was cut by 4 bases and J by 5 bases, with 20 bases left in between.

The sample holds many counts of this clonotype. This chain connects TRBV20-1 to TRBJ1-1; D unclear. Germline loops: CDR1 DFQATT, CDR2 SNEGSKA (reference sequence). Trimming shortened V by 6 bases and J by 1 base, and 9 bases separated the two germline ends. This CDR3 comprises 12 residues. The CDR3 spells CSAPWENTEAFF. The CDR3 bases are TGCAGTGCCCCCTGGGAGAACACTGAAGCTTTCTTT.

This clonotype was detected a few times. The chain is built from TRBV19 and TRBJ2-3; no clear D. In germline, CDR1 is LNHDA, CDR2 SQIVND (reference sequence). The ends were cut back, 1 base at V and 0 bases at J, with 14 bases in the middle. The CDR3 is made up of 17 amino acids. Written as DNA, the CDR3 is TGTGCCAGTAGTATAGGACGGCTTAAAACTAGCACAGATACGCAGTATTTT. Translating it yields CASSIGRLKTSTDTQYF. The variable domain in full, completed from reference TRBV19 and TRBJ2-3, reads DGGITQSPKYLFRKEGQNVTLSCEQNLNHDAMYWYRQDPGQGLRLIYYSQIVNDFQKGDIAEGYSVSREKKESFPLTVTSAQKNPTAFYLCASSIGRLKTSTDTQYFGPGTRLTVL.

The rearrangement joins TRBV4-1 to TRBJ2-2, with D perhaps TRBD1 (6 bases). The germline CDR1 and CDR2 sequences are MGHRA and YSYEKL. This CDR3 spans 15 amino acids. Trimming removed 0 bases from V and 1 base from J, with 6 bases in between. The CDR3 DNA follows: TGCGCCAGCAGCCAAGAGGACAGGAACACCGGGGAGCTGTTTTTT. Translated, it gives CASSQEDRNTGELFF.

Comments on this clonotype: Lacking the conserved final phenylalanine or tryptophan, this CDR3 likely reflects a read error. The limits of the CDR3 on the DNA are not certain, so only TCRdb's listed CDR3 is given. This CDR3 reads CSVNSNPHGEAFQETQYC. J is TRBJ2-5 and V is TRBV20-1; the table gives TRBD2 as D, unverified against the DNA. From its first to its last residue, the CDR3 has 18 amino acids. Germline V gene lookup returns CDR1 DFQATT and CDR2 SNEGSKA (reference sequence).

V and J are TRBV2 and TRBJ2-2; D is undetermined. There are 12 residues in the CDR3. Germline V gene sequence: CDR1 SNHLY, CDR2 FYNNEI. V dropped 0 bases and J dropped 7 bases, with 3 bases sitting between them. The CDR3: CASSEAGGELFF. CDR3 DNA: TGTGCCAGCAGTGAAGCGGGCGGGGAGCTGTTTTTT.

This clonotype was detected a few times. The CDR3 is CASSQTGTGWEKLFF. The CDR3 nucleotides read TGCGCCAGCAGCCAGACCGGGACAGGGTGGGAAAAACTGTTTTTT. This chain uses TRBV4-1 with TRBJ1-4, with TRBD1 identical over 9 bases. J gave up 8 bases and V 3 bases, and 7 bases lay outside the gene matches. CDR1 and CDR2 (germline): MGHRA, YSYEKL. The CDR3 is 15 residues long.

Remarks on this clonotype: This may be a read error, as it is one base from a much larger clone. The rearrangement links TRBV29-1 to TRBJ2-7; D is undetermined. CDR1 and CDR2 from the germline V gene are SQVTM and ANQGSEA. V was cut by 0 bases and J by 3 bases, with 6 bases left in between. The CDR3 has 12 amino acids. CDR3 in amino acids: CSVEEGDYEQYF. In nucleotides, the CDR3 is TGCAGCGTTGAAGAAGGAGACTACGAGCAGTACTTC.

For this clonotype: One base away lies a much larger clone, so this may be a sequencing read error. The CDR3 region has the DNA TGTGCCGGCACCTCAAATCCTAGCGGCGAGCAGTACTTC. Translating gives CAGTSNPSGEQYF. The rearrangement links TRBV6-5 to TRBJ2-7; 7 nucleotides line up with TRBD2. J lost 6 bases, V lost 11 bases, and 13 bases had no gene match. CDR1 is MNHEY, CDR2 SVGAGI, per germline. CDR3 size: 13 residues.

This clonotype has only one observation. Because the CDR3 is missing its conserved closing phenylalanine or tryptophan, this is likely a read error. It is unclear where the CDR3 begins or ends on the DNA, so no DNA is shown, and the CDR3 is as TCRdb lists it. This sequence joins TRBV13 and TRBJ2-2. CDR1 and CDR2 (germline): PRHDT, FYEKMQ (reference sequence). The CDR3 totals 14 residues, both ends included. The CDR3 sequence is CASSIDLNTGELLS.